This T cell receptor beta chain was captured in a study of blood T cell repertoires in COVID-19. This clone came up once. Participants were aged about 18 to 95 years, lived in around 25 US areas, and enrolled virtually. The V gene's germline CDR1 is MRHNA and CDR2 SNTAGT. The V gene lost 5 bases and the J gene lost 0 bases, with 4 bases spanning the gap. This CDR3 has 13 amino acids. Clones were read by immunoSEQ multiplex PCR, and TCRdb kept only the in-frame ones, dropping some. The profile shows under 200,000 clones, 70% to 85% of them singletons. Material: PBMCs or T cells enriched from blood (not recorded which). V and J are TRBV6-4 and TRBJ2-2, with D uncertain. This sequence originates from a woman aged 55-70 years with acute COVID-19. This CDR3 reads CASSSANTGELFF. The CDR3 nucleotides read TGTGCCAGCAGTTCCGCGAACACCGGGGAGCTGTTTTTT.